These 28 T cell receptor beta chains originate from one sample sequenced in a study of cytomegalovirus exposure and HLA in healthy donors. The PCR made use of 60 Vbeta and 13 Jbeta primers. TCRdb's table, derived via immunoSEQ multiplex PCR, lists solely in-frame clones and lacks some. The sample lists about 77,000 clones, more than 75% occurring once. The sequencing input was PBMCs. The source of these receptors is a man in his forties in good health and CMV-seronegative.

This clone occurred a few times. This chain links TRBV5-1 with TRBJ2-7; D is unclear. The CDR3 sequence is 12 residues long. V shed 0 bases and J shed 4 bases, with 5 bases lying between them. Germline CDR1 and CDR2: SGHRS and YFSETQ. In nucleotides, the CDR3 is TGCGCCAGCAGCTTGGTCGGTTACGAGCAGTACTTC. It translates to CASSLVGYEQYF.

The chain joins TRBV14 to TRBJ2-5, with D possibly being TRBD1 (6 bases). V lost 1 base, J lost 11 bases, and 20 bases lay in between. The CDR3 runs 15 residues. CDR1 and CDR2 from the germline V gene are SGHDN and FVKESK. In nucleotides, the CDR3 is TGTGCCAGCAGCCAAGGCGCTAACAGGGATAGAGAGCAGTACTTC. As protein: CASSQGANRDREQYF.

In DNA, the CDR3 is TGTGCCAGCTCTGGCATTAATGAAAAACTGTTTTTT. Protein sequence: CASSGINEKLFF. J is TRBJ1-4 and V is TRBV11-2; D unclear. Trimming shortened V by 8 bases and J by 4 bases, and 8 bases separated the two germline ends. The CDR3 extends over 12 amino acids. The V gene's germline CDR1 is SGHAT and CDR2 FQNNGV.

The V call is TRBV2, the J call TRBJ2-3; 8 bases are shared with TRBD2. This CDR3 is 15 amino acids long. Germline V gives CDR1 SNHLY, CDR2 FYNNEI. The J segment lost 1 base and the V segment lost 2 bases, leaving 2 bases of the junction unmatched. In DNA, the CDR3 is TGTGCCAGCAGTGAAAGGCGGGGGGGCACAGATACGCAGTATTTT. Its protein product is CASSERRGGTDTQYF.

The rearrangement links TRBV28 to TRBJ1-2, with 8 bases that match TRBD1. V shed 5 bases and J 8 bases; nucleotides not matched to a gene: 13. Germline V gene sequence: CDR1 MDHEN, CDR2 SYDVKM. The CDR3 sequence is 15 residues long. The CDR3 is CASSPHGQGLGGYTF. CDR3 sequence (DNA): TGTGCCAGCAGTCCGCACGGACAGGGTCTTGGAGGCTACACCTTC.

As concerns this clone: At the DNA level, this CDR3 is encoded by other sequences in the same sample as well. The J gene is TRBJ1-1, the V gene TRBV7-2; no definite D call. Germline lookup yields CDR1 SGHTA and CDR2 FQGNSA. The V end lost 7 bases, the J end lost 2 bases, and 11 bases lay between the germline ends. This CDR3 spans 13 amino acids. CDR3 protein: CASTFGRNTEAFF. The CDR3 coding sequence is TGTGCCAGCACCTTCGGGAGAAACACTGAAGCTTTCTTT.

J is TRBJ2-2 and V is TRBV9; 8 bases match TRBD1. CDR3 size: 16 residues. V lost 4 bases to trimming and J lost 5 bases; unmatched junction nucleotides: 10. Germline CDR1 is SGDLS and CDR2 is YYNGEE. The CDR3 sequence: CASSPRAGGGTGELFF. The CDR3 nucleotides are TGTGCCAGCAGCCCACGTGCAGGGGGCGGAACCGGGGAGCTGTTTTTT.

This clone was seen once. V gene TRBV30 combines with J gene TRBJ1-5; D gene uncertain. There are 14 residues in the CDR3. Germline loops: CDR1 GTSNPN, CDR2 SVGIG (reference sequence). V dropped 5 bases and J dropped 2 bases, with 13 bases sitting between them. CDR3 in DNA: TGTGCCTGGGCCCCCGGAGCTGGCAATCAGCCCCAGCATTTT. It is translated as CAWAPGAGNQPQHF.

V and J are TRBV6-6 and TRBJ2-7; 8 bases line up with TRBD1. The germline V gene encodes CDR1 MNHNY and CDR2 SVGAGI (reference sequence). This CDR3 comprises 13 residues. After removal of 6 bases from V and 4 bases from J, the junction contained 5 bases not matched to a gene. The CDR3 sequence: CASRRDRLYEQYF. In DNA form, the CDR3 reads TGTGCCAGCAGAAGGGACAGGCTTTACGAGCAGTACTTC.

Only a few counts were recorded for this clone. CDR3 DNA: TGTGCCATCAGTGAGGTCCCAGGGGTGGACACTGAAGCTTTCTTT. Its translation: CAISEVPGVDTEAFF. The chain joins TRBV10-3 to TRBJ1-1, with TRBD1 as a possible D gene (6 bases). Trimming shortened V by 2 bases and J by 3 bases, and 13 bases separated the two germline ends. CDR1 and CDR2 (germline): ENHRY, SYGVKD. The CDR3 runs 15 residues.

This clone was observed a single time. The rearrangement joins TRBV27 to TRBJ2-5, with 7 bases aligning to TRBD2. Per germline, CDR1 MNHEY and CDR2 SMNVEV (reference sequence). V lost 0 bases, J lost 4 bases, and 5 bases stayed unmatched. This CDR3 contains 15 residues. The CDR3 loop reads CASSLSAGLVETQYF. DNA for the CDR3: TGTGCCAGCAGTTTATCAGCGGGGTTGGTAGAGACCCAGTACTTC.

This chain links TRBV4-2 with TRBJ1-4, with 7 bases lining up with TRBD1. Unmatched junction bases numbered 9, after V lost 4 bases and J lost 4 bases. The CDR3 covers 16 residues. Germline V gives CDR1 LGHNA, CDR2 YNFKEQ. CDR3 in DNA: TGTGCCAGCAGCCGCTGGTCAGGGGGTAGTAATGAAAAACTGTTTTTT. This encodes CASSRWSGGSNEKLFF.

This clone was counted between two and nine times. The CDR3 sequence is CASSLQRGGRETQYF. The CDR3 DNA is TGTGCCAGCAGCTTACAGCGGGGGGGCCGGGAGACCCAGTACTTC. The chain joins TRBV7-9 to TRBJ2-5; 10 bases agree with TRBD2. This CDR3 spans 15 amino acids. V trimming: 2 bases; J trimming: 5 bases; junction bases outside the gene matches: 5. Germline CDR1 SEHNR, CDR2 FQNEAQ (reference sequence).

The CDR3 DNA reads TGTGCCTTCTCAGGGGGCCATGGCTACACCTTC. Amino acids: CAFSGGHGYTF. The gene calls are TRBV30 and TRBJ1-2; TRBD1 aligns across 8 bases. V lost 7 bases and J lost 6; bases outside the gene matches: 4. The V gene's germline CDR1 is GTSNPN and CDR2 SVGIG (reference sequence). CDR3 length: 11 residues. The full variable domain, rest sourced from reference TRBV30 and TRBJ1-2, is SQTIHQWPATLVQPVGSPLSLECTVEGTSNPNLYWYRQAAGRGLQLLFYSVGIGQISSEVPQNLSASRPQDRQFILSSKKLLLSDSGFYLCAFSGGHGYTFGSGTRLTVV.

This clone was observed once. The chain recombines TRBV20-1 with TRBJ2-2; no definite D call. Trimming shortened V by 6 bases and J by 5 bases, and 7 bases separated the two germline ends. Per germline, CDR1 DFQATT and CDR2 SNEGSKA (reference sequence). This CDR3 has 11 amino acids. The CDR3 sequence is CSAPETGELFF. For the CDR3, the DNA is TGCAGTGCGCCCGAGACCGGGGAGCTGTTTTTT.

This chain uses TRBV9 with TRBJ1-1, with TRBD1 as a possible D gene (5 bases). The V end lost 4 bases, the J end lost 2 bases, and 15 bases lay between the germline ends. The CDR3 length is 15 residues. Germline V gives CDR1 SGDLS, CDR2 YYNGEE. The CDR3 is CASSPRDGGNTEAFF. DNA of the CDR3: TGTGCCAGCAGCCCCCGAGACGGGGGAAACACTGAAGCTTTCTTT. The whole variable domain, filled in from reference TRBV9 and TRBJ1-1, reads DSGVTQTPKHLITATGQRVTLRCSPRSGDLSVYWYQQSLDQGLQFLIQYYNGEERAKGNILERFSAQQFPDLHSELNLSSLELGDSALYFCASSPRDGGNTEAFFGQGTRLTVV.

V and J are TRBV6-5 and TRBJ1-6; 9 positions match TRBD1. The trim removed 6 bases at V and 7 bases at J, leaving 4 bases unmatched. The germline CDR1 and CDR2 sequences are MNHEY and SVGAGI. There are 14 residues in the CDR3. The CDR3: CASSRGQGNSPLHF. In DNA form, the CDR3 reads TGTGCCAGCAGCCGAGGACAGGGGAATTCACCCCTCCACTTT.

The chain carries TRBV11-2 and TRBJ1-2; 7 nucleotides match TRBD1. Germline V gene data show CDR1 as SGHAT and CDR2 as FQNNGV. This CDR3 is 15 amino acids long. The trim removed 4 bases at V and 5 bases at J, leaving 10 bases unmatched. In DNA, the CDR3 is TGTGCCAGCAGCTCCCCAGGGGGATCGGAGTATGGCTACACCTTC. Its translation: CASSSPGGSEYGYTF.

The CDR3 sequence: CASSPGGSNYGYTF. CDR3 nucleotide sequence: TGCGCCAGCAGCCCAGGGGGGTCGAACTATGGCTACACCTTC. J is TRBJ1-2 and V is TRBV5-1; TRBD1 aligns across 7 bases. V lost 4 bases to trimming and J lost 2 bases; unmatched junction nucleotides: 5. This CDR3 has 14 residues. Germline V gene lookup returns CDR1 SGHRS and CDR2 YFSETQ.

This chain links TRBV29-1 with TRBJ1-1; perhaps TRBD1 as D (6 bases). Trimming removed 4 bases from V and 5 bases from J, with 17 bases in between. The germline V gene encodes CDR1 SQVTM and CDR2 ANQGSEA. This CDR3 has 14 residues. CDR3 bases: TGCAGCGTTGTCTCGGGGGGCCGTAGGACTGAAGCTTTCTTT. It encodes CSVVSGGRRTEAFF.

The sample holds a few counts of this clone. This chain uses TRBV2 with TRBJ1-1; D unresolved. The V end lost 8 bases, the J end lost 3 bases, and 13 bases lay between the germline ends. The CDR3 runs 13 residues. Germline CDR1 is SNHLY and CDR2 is FYNNEI. CDR3 protein: CASLVGADTEAFF. The CDR3 DNA reads as TGTGCCAGCTTGGTGGGAGCGGACACTGAAGCTTTCTTT.

Concerning this clone: The junction differs from germline at one of its ends, possibly a read error. V and J are TRBV2 and TRBJ2-5, with TRBD1 matching 8 bases. TRBJ2-7 matches the DNA end more closely, so the J call is doubtful. Germline CDR1 is SNHLY and CDR2 is FYNNEI. The CDR3 has 18 amino acids. CDR3 protein: CASSKAGGGPRGPYEQYF. As DNA, the CDR3 is TGTGCCAGCAGTAAAGCAGGGGGCGGCCCCCGGGGCCCCTACGAGCAGTACTTC.

Here the CDR3 reads CASSPRTSTNEKLFF. The CDR3 nucleotides read TGCGCCAGCAGCCCCAGGACATCAACTAATGAAAAACTGTTTTTT. The J gene is TRBJ1-4, the V gene TRBV5-1, with D perhaps matching TRBD1 (5 bases). The germline gives CDR1 SGHRS, CDR2 YFSETQ. The CDR3 is made up of 15 amino acids. V lost 4 bases and J lost 0, with 10 bases in between. The full variable domain, completed using reference TRBV5-1 and TRBJ1-4, is KAGVTQTPRYLIKTRGQQVTLSCSPISGHRSVSWYQQTPGQGLQFLFEYFSETQRNKGNFPGRFSGRQFSNSRSEMNVSTLELGDSALYLCASSPRTSTNEKLFFGSGTQLSVL.

This chain links TRBV6-6 with TRBJ1-2; 7 bases are a match to TRBD1. Germline lookup yields CDR1 MNHNY and CDR2 SVGAGI (reference sequence). With 10 bases clipped from V and 8 bases from J, the junction kept 13 bases outside the gene matches. This CDR3 contains 13 residues. The CDR3 nucleotides read TGTGCCACAACCTCGGACAGGAGCTTGGGCTACACCTTC. Protein product: CATTSDRSLGYTF.

The CDR3 sequence is CASSFRGGPYNEQFF. For the CDR3, the DNA is TGTGCCAGCAGCTTCCGGGGAGGTCCTTACAATGAGCAGTTCTTC. The chain is built from TRBV11-3 and TRBJ2-1, with a possible D match to TRBD2 (6 bases). The germline V and J ends were trimmed by 3 bases and 4 bases, with 13 bases remaining between them. The germline CDR1 and CDR2 sequences are SGHNT and YENEEA. CDR3 length equals 15 residues.

This clone was observed a few times. This rearrangement joins TRBV5-4 to TRBJ1-2; D may be TRBD1 (6 bases). CDR1 is SGHNT, CDR2 YYREEE, per germline (reference sequence). Trimming shortened V by 0 bases and J by 5 bases, and 14 bases separated the two germline ends. The CDR3 runs 15 residues. CDR3 region: CASSLGEGGLYGYTF. The CDR3 DNA reads as TGTGCCAGCAGCTTGGGAGAAGGGGGTCTGTATGGCTACACCTTC.

The genes are TRBV27 and TRBJ1-1; 7 bases are a match to TRBD1. V trimming: 1 base; J trimming: 7 bases; junction bases outside the gene matches: 3. The CDR3 sequence is 13 residues long. Germline CDR1 reads MNHEY; CDR2 reads SMNVEV (reference sequence). CDR3 protein: CASSLLGQFEAFF. CDR3 coding DNA: TGTGCCAGCAGTTTATTGGGACAGTTTGAAGCTTTCTTT.

The chain uses TRBV7-6 and TRBJ1-5; 7 bases match TRBD1. CDR1 SGHVS and CDR2 FNYEAQ come from the germline V gene. The CDR3 is 13 amino acids. J lost 11 bases, V lost 5 bases, and 9 bases had no gene match. The CDR3 here is CASSRGQAESQHF. DNA for the CDR3: TGTGCCAGCAGCCGAGGACAGGCGGAGTCCCAGCATTTT. The variable domain in full, completed from reference TRBV7-6 and TRBJ1-5, reads GAGVSQSPRYKVTKRGQDVALRCDPISGHVSLYWYRQALGQGPEFLTYFNYEAQQDKSGLPNDRFSAERPEGSISTLTIQRTEQRDSAMYRCASSRGQAESQHFGDGTRLSIL.